The next 26 T cell receptor beta chains were all read from a single sample in a study of CD4 T cells in relation to SARS-CoV-2 and coronaviruses. These receptors are not linked to any known antigen. Generated by immunoSEQ multiplex PCR, the TCRdb table keeps only in-frame clones and is missing some. The table records some 15,000 clones, 78% of them present only once. The unexposed donors gave CD4+ T cells in about 2011-2019, prior to COVID-19. After roughly ten days of culture, CD4+ T cells were isolated. Material for sequencing was CD4+ T cells from PBMCs, cultured in vitro. Every receptor here comes from a human donor in good health.

The gene calls are TRBV4-1 and TRBJ2-7; TRBD1 might be the D (6 bases). The CDR3 has 15 amino acids. Germline V gene lookup returns CDR1 MGHRA and CDR2 YSYEKL. Trimming removed 0 bases at V and 1 base at J, with 10 bases between. CDR3 sequence reads: CASSQDFDRSYEQYF. The DNA of the CDR3 is TGCGCCAGCAGCCAAGATTTCGACAGGTCCTACGAGCAGTACTTC.

The chain uses TRBV19 and TRBJ2-5; 8 bases match TRBD1. The V gene's germline CDR1 is LNHDA and CDR2 SQIVND (reference sequence). After removal of 5 bases from V and 2 bases from J, the junction contained 1 base not matched to a gene. The CDR3 is 13 residues long. In DNA form, the CDR3 reads TGTGCCAGTAGTGGGGACAGGCAAGAGACCCAGTACTTC. Translated: CASSGDRQETQYF.

This clone showed up just a few times. This chain joins TRBV5-4 and TRBJ2-7; D ambiguous. The CDR3 runs 12 residues. Per the germline V gene, CDR1 is SGHNT and CDR2 is YYREEE (reference sequence). The ends were cut back, 2 bases at V and 6 bases at J, with 9 bases in the middle. CDR3 DNA sequence: TGTGCCAGCAGCTTTGCCAGCATCGAGCAGTACTTC. The encoded protein is CASSFASIEQYF.

The chain employs TRBV27 and TRBJ2-7, with 8 positions matching TRBD2. CDR3 size: 15 residues. Germline V gives CDR1 MNHEY, CDR2 SMNVEV (reference sequence). Unmatched junction bases numbered 7, after V lost 3 bases and J lost 3 bases. This CDR3 reads CASSLMAGGFYEQYF. Written as DNA, the CDR3 is TGTGCCAGCAGTTTGATGGCGGGAGGCTTCTACGAGCAGTACTTC.

The chain uses TRBV7-3 and TRBJ2-5; D possibly uses TRBD1 or TRBD2 (5 bases each). Trimming removed 5 bases from V and 4 bases from J, with 11 bases in between. Germline V gene data show CDR1 as SGHTA and CDR2 as FQGTGA. The length of the CDR3 is 13 residues. CDR3 coding DNA: TGTGCCAGCAGCCCCGCGAGGGGAGAGACCCAGTACTTC. Its translation: CASSPARGETQYF.

This chain uses TRBV18 with TRBJ2-1, with a possible D match to TRBD1 (5 bases). The length of the CDR3 is 14 residues. V shed 1 base and J shed 4 bases, with 8 bases lying between them. In germline, CDR1 is KGHSH, CDR2 LQKENI. The CDR3 nucleotides read TGTGCCAGCTCACCACTTCAGGGTTACAATGAGCAGTTCTTC. Encoded protein: CASSPLQGYNEQFF.

This chain joins TRBV19 and TRBJ2-1, with TRBD2 identical over 8 bases. Germline V gene sequence: CDR1 LNHDA, CDR2 SQIVND (reference sequence). The CDR3 extends over 14 amino acids. V was clipped by 3 bases and J by 5 bases; unmatched bases: 3. CDR3 sequence reads: CASSITAGDNEQFF. The DNA for the CDR3 is TGTGCCAGTAGTATCACAGCGGGGGACAATGAGCAGTTCTTC.

There are a few counts of this clone. The chain joins TRBV7-9 to TRBJ2-7, with 9 bases that match TRBD2. The V segment lost 3 bases and the J segment 6 bases; nucleotides outside the gene matches: 9. Looked up from germline, CDR1 is SEHNR and CDR2 is FQNEAQ (reference sequence). The CDR3 runs to 15 residues. The CDR3 is CASSFGLGLAPEQYF. The DNA for the CDR3 is TGTGCCAGCAGCTTCGGGTTGGGACTAGCACCCGAGCAGTACTTC.

In DNA, the CDR3 is TGTGCCAGCAGTTCGAGCGACCGGGACAGCCACTACGAGCAGTACTTC. Its translation is CASSSSDRDSHYEQYF. This sequence joins TRBV6-2 or TRBV6-3 and TRBJ2-7, with TRBD1 identical over 7 bases. Trimming removed 4 bases from V and 3 bases from J; junction bases left unmatched: 12. The CDR3 consists of 16 residues. CDR1 is MNHEY and CDR2 is SVGEGT in the germline V gene.

V gene TRBV20-1 combines with J gene TRBJ2-7, with TRBD2 identical over 8 bases. V shed 5 bases, J shed 4 bases, and the junction held 1 base outside the gene matches. The CDR3 contains 11 residues. Germline-derived CDR1 and CDR2 are DFQATT and SNEGSKA (reference sequence). The CDR3 bases are TGCAGTGCTTTAGCGGGGTACGAGCAGTACTTC. It codes for CSALAGYEQYF.

The chain is built from TRBV9 and TRBJ1-1; D not resolved. Per the germline V gene, CDR1 is SGDLS and CDR2 is YYNGEE. Trimming shortened V by 3 bases and J by 1 base, and 7 bases separated the two germline ends. The CDR3 runs 13 residues. The CDR3 sequence: CASSEGENTEAFF. CDR3 coding DNA: TGTGCCAGCAGCGAGGGAGAGAACACTGAAGCTTTCTTT.

The CDR3 DNA sequence: TGTGCCAGCACCGGCGAAGGGACAGGGGTGAATCAGCCCCAGCATTTT. It codes for CASTGEGTGVNQPQHF. This rearrangement joins TRBV2 to TRBJ1-5; TRBD1 aligns across 10 bases. CDR3 length: 16 amino acids. V dropped 7 bases and J dropped 4; count of bases not matched to a gene: 10. Germline V gene data show CDR1 as SNHLY and CDR2 as FYNNEI.

The chain uses TRBV11-3 and TRBJ1-1; perhaps TRBD1 as D (5 bases). The CDR3 length is 15 residues. From germline, CDR1 is SGHNT and CDR2 YENEEA. V shed 5 bases and J shed 0 bases, with 13 bases lying between them. The CDR3 nucleotides read TGTGCCAGCAGCGCCCAGGGAGGGTTGAACACTGAAGCTTTCTTT. This translates into CASSAQGGLNTEAFF. Supplemented by reference TRBV11-3 and TRBJ1-1, the full variable domain reads EAGVVQSPRYKIIEKKQPVAFWCNPISGHNTLYWYLQNLGQGPELLIRYENEEAVDDSQLPKDRFSAERLKGVDSTLKIQPAELGDSAVYLCASSAQGGLNTEAFFGQGTRLTVV.

The chain joins TRBV12-5 to TRBJ2-7; 8 positions agree with TRBD2. There are 14 residues in the CDR3. With V trimmed by 1 base and J by 6 bases, 5 bases remained unmatched. Germline assignment: CDR1 LGHNT and CDR2 FRNRAP. The CDR3 DNA reads as TGTGCTAGTGGTTTGGAAGGACTAGCCTCCGAGCAGTACTTC. Protein sequence: CASGLEGLASEQYF.

This sequence joins TRBV11-1 and TRBJ1-6; D is unresolved. Trimming shortened V by 2 bases and J by 8 bases, and 10 bases separated the two germline ends. In germline, CDR1 is SGHAT, CDR2 FQDESV (reference sequence). This CDR3 has 14 residues. CDR3 region: CASSLRQVHSPLHF. CDR3 DNA sequence: TGTGCCAGCAGCTTACGGCAGGTCCATTCACCCCTCCACTTT. The full variable domain, with the rest looked up from reference TRBV11-1 and TRBJ1-6, is EAEVAQSPRYKITEKSQAVAFWCDPISGHATLYWYRQILGQGPELLVQFQDESVVDDSQLPKDRFSAERLKGVDSTLKIQPAELGDSAMYLCASSLRQVHSPLHFGNGTRLTVT.

The chain employs TRBV2 and TRBJ2-5; D call uncertain. The CDR3 covers 12 residues. Trimming left V 8 bases short and J 1 base short, with 8 bases between. CDR1 is SNHLY and CDR2 is FYNNEI in the germline V gene. CDR3 DNA sequence: TGTGCCAGCCATGGTTTCCAAGAGACCCAGTACTTC. It encodes CASHGFQETQYF.

A single count supports this clone. The rearrangement joins TRBV30 to TRBJ2-2; no reliable D call. In germline, CDR1 is GTSNPN, CDR2 SVGIG (reference sequence). The CDR3 contains 13 residues. Between the trimmed V and J ends, which lost 5 bases and 3 bases, there was a span of 10 bases. CDR3 loop: CAWSGRYTGELFF. CDR3 bases: TGTGCCTGGTCGGGTCGATACACCGGGGAGCTGTTTTTT.

The chain recombines TRBV28 with TRBJ2-7, with TRBD1 identical over 10 bases. J was trimmed by 7 bases and V by 5 bases; bases with no gene match: 8. Germline loops: CDR1 MDHEN, CDR2 SYDVKM. CDR3 length: 14 amino acids. The CDR3 region has the DNA TGTGCCAGCAGTCGGACAGGGGGGCTAGAAGAGCAGTACTTC. This sequence encodes CASSRTGGLEEQYF.

V and J are TRBV5-8 and TRBJ2-6; D uncertain. V lost 5 bases, J lost 0 bases, and 12 bases lay in between. The CDR3 is made up of 16 amino acids. The V gene's germline CDR1 is SGHTS and CDR2 YDEGEE. The CDR3 sequence: CASSRIGGSGANVLTF. In nucleotides, the CDR3 is TGTGCCAGCAGTCGGATCGGTGGCTCTGGGGCCAACGTCCTGACTTTC.

The gene calls are TRBV20-1 and TRBJ1-1; no firm D call. The length of the CDR3 is 11 residues. Per germline, CDR1 DFQATT and CDR2 SNEGSKA (reference sequence). V was clipped by 3 bases and J by 10 bases, with 12 bases between them. In DNA, the CDR3 is TGCAGTGCTAGGACTGATCGGGGAGCTTTCTTT. This sequence encodes CSARTDRGAFF.

The V gene is TRBV29-1, the J gene TRBJ2-1; D is perhaps TRBD2 (6 bases). V lost 6 bases, J lost 9 bases, and 21 bases lay in between. Germline CDR1 SQVTM, CDR2 ANQGSEA. The CDR3 has 14 residues. The CDR3 coding sequence is TGCAGCGTCGGTTTGGGGACTCGAGGGGTTGAGCAGTTCTTC. Protein: CSVGLGTRGVEQFF.

V usage is TRBV28 and J usage is TRBJ2-2; D possibly corresponds to TRBD2 (6 bases). The CDR3 covers 15 residues. The germline V gene has CDR1 MDHEN and CDR2 SYDVKM. V gave up 6 bases and J gave up 7 bases, with 18 bases separating them. CDR3 nucleotides: TGTGCCAGCAGCCTGGGGGGATCGAATCACGGGGAGCTGTTTTTT. Protein product: CASSLGGSNHGELFF.

The rearrangement joins TRBV30 to TRBJ1-4; D is undetermined. Germline V gene sequence: CDR1 GTSNPN, CDR2 SVGIG (reference sequence). V lost 3 bases to trimming and J lost 1 base, with 9 bases between them. This CDR3 is 14 amino acids long. CDR3 bases: TGTGCCTGGAGCCTGGAGGGAACTAATGAAAAACTGTTTTTT. It codes for CAWSLEGTNEKLFF. Using reference TRBV30 and TRBJ1-4 for the parts outside the CDR3, the full variable domain is SQTIHQWPATLVQPVGSPLSLECTVEGTSNPNLYWYRQAAGRGLQLLFYSVGIGQISSEVPQNLSASRPQDRQFILSSKKLLLSDSGFYLCAWSLEGTNEKLFFGSGTQLSVL.

This clone was counted between two and nine times. The CDR3 nucleotides read TGTGCCAGCAGCCAAGAGACCTCCTACGAGCAGTACTTC. Protein sequence: CASSQETSYEQYF. This sequence joins TRBV3-1 (or the pseudogene TRBV3-2) and TRBJ2-7, with D hard to call. Trimming stripped 0 bases from V and 0 bases from J, with 3 bases between. In germline, CDR1 is LGHDT, CDR2 YNNKEL (reference sequence). The CDR3 is made up of 13 amino acids.

This clone was seen once. The gene calls are TRBV5-1 and TRBJ2-7, with a tentative D call TRBD1 (5 bases). Germline lookup yields CDR1 SGHRS and CDR2 YFSETQ. Deletions cut 0 bases from V and 4 bases from J, with 14 bases between. This CDR3 is 15 amino acids long. The CDR3 DNA sequence: TGCGCCAGCAGCTTGGTGCAGGGCAATGATTACGAGCAGTACTTC. Translating it yields CASSLVQGNDYEQYF. Together with reference TRBV5-1 and TRBJ2-7, the CDR3 gives the full variable domain: KAGVTQTPRYLIKTRGQQVTLSCSPISGHRSVSWYQQTPGQGLQFLFEYFSETQRNKGNFPGRFSGRQFSNSRSEMNVSTLELGDSALYLCASSLVQGNDYEQYFGPGTRLTVT.

This clone is categorized as medium-sized (0.01 to 0.1%). The V gene is TRBV12-5, the J gene TRBJ2-1; 9 positions match TRBD1. CDR3 length: 16 amino acids. V shed 6 bases and J 7 bases; nucleotides not matched to a gene: 13. Looked up from germline, CDR1 is LGHNT and CDR2 is FRNRAP. DNA of the CDR3: TGTGCTAGTGGCCCCCTCCCGGGACAGGGTCCGAATGAGCAGTTCTTC. It yields the protein CASGPLPGQGPNEQFF.